A selection of T cell receptor beta chains follows, all from one sample in a study of OX40 agonist ivuxolimab in advanced cancers. Repertoires were generated with immunoSEQ multiplex PCR, while TCRdb's copy carries only in-frame clones and drops some. The table shows about 25,000 clones, with 60% to 80% occurring only once. The specimen was CD4+ or CD8+ T cells sorted from blood, collected in a trial of the OX40 agonist ivuxolimab. These TCRs come from an adult with an advanced solid tumor such as melanoma, head and neck, liver or kidney cancer. CDR3s leave out the opening cysteine and the closing phenylalanine or tryptophan. The D gene is left open where the match is weak. The listing skips clone size in some rows; elsewhere it reads once, few, many or a size class.

d_gene	v_gene	abundance	j_gene	CDR3aa
.	TRBV19	.	TRBJ2-3	ASSIGPDTQY
.	TRBV4-2	once	TRBJ1-2	ASSQDSARDGYT
TRBD1	TRBV5-1	.	TRBJ2-7	ASSLVRTGEPSEQY
.	TRBV28	.	TRBJ2-5	ASSYSRQETQY
.	TRBV19	.	TRBJ2-4	ASSTTRTPKNIQY
.	TRBV11-2	.	TRBJ2-7	ASSLAGQGGSYEQY
.	TRBV10-3	.	TRBJ2-7	ASGPAYEQY
.	TRBV10-1	.	TRBJ2-5	ASSVGAEETQY
TRBD2	TRBV5-1	.	.	ASSKGLAGYEQY
TRBD2	TRBV5-4	.	TRBJ2-3	ASSFRGGRTDTQY
.	TRBV7-9	.	TRBJ1-2	ASSRPAGDGTGGYT
.	TRBV7-2	.	TRBJ1-5	ASVSLNRNQPQH
TRBD1	TRBV27	.	TRBJ1-2	ASSTGQGDYGYT
.	TRBV11-2	.	TRBJ2-2	ASSLVRGTGELF
TRBD1	TRBV14	.	TRBJ1-4	ASSHETGGAFEKLF
.	TRBV30	.	TRBJ2-7	AWSDAIHYEQY
.	TRBV4-1	.	TRBJ2-2	ASSQERGGAGELF
.	TRBV5-6	.	TRBJ2-7	ASSVGPAVEY
.	TRBV5-4	.	TRBJ2-7	ASSSGLSGYEQY
TRBD1	TRBV18	.	TRBJ1-1	ASSRTGSNTEAF
.	TRBV27	.	TRBJ2-1	ASSPQGNPYNEQF
.	TRBV28	.	TRBJ1-1	ASSRRPNTEAF
.	TRBV11-2	.	TRBJ1-3	ASSLRHGSGNTIY
.	TRBV9	.	TRBJ1-1	ASSEGNTGHRRENTEAF